These T cell receptor beta chains were read from a single sample in a study of blood T cell repertoires in COVID-19. The data were produced by immunoSEQ multiplex PCR, yet TCRdb's version contains in-frame clones alone and is incomplete. The sample includes over 90,000 clones, approximately 88% of them seen just once. The sample taken for sequencing was peripheral blood. These receptors all come from a human donor in a cohort sampled during active COVID-19. Both conserved end residues are part of each CDR3. A D gene is named only where the DNA matches it firmly. Size is stated for part of the rows, as once, few or many counts, or as a class when the clone is expanded.

v_call	j_call	d_call	clone_size	cdr3_nt	cdr3_aa
TRBV29-1	TRBJ2-3	.	.	TGCAGCGTTGAAGATTGGGGGGACAGCACAGATACGCAGTATTTT	CSVEDWGDSTDTQYF
TRBV18	TRBJ1-3	.	.	TGTGCCAGCTCACCCCGGGGGATAGAAGGAAACACCATATATTTT	CASSPRGIEGNTIYF
TRBV3-1/TRBV3-2	TRBJ2-5	TRBD2	.	TGTGCCAGCAGCCAAGATTTGGCGGGGGGCCCCCAAGAGACCCAGTACTTC	CASSQDLAGGPQETQYF
TRBV27	TRBJ2-7	.	few	TGTGCCAGCTTGAATGCGGGGGAGCAGTACTTC	CASLNAGEQYF
TRBV11-3	TRBJ2-1	TRBD1	.	TGTGCCAGCAGCTTGGGGACAGGCCCCCTTAGCTCCTACAATGAGCAGTTCTTC	CASSLGTGPLSSYNEQFF
TRBV7-3	TRBJ2-2	.	once	TGTGCCAGCCGACTCGGGGGGAACACCGGGGAGCTGTTTTTT	CASRLGGNTGELFF
TRBV13	TRBJ1-2	.	.	TGTGCCAGCAGCTTATCGGGGCGTAACAGGGTGGTGGGCTACACCTTC	CASSLSGRNRVVGYTF
TRBV10-2	TRBJ2-1	TRBD2	.	TGCGCCAGCAGTAATTTCGGGGGGGCCGTCTACAATGAGCAGTTCTTC	CASSNFGGAVYNEQFF
TRBV5-4	TRBJ1-3	.	.	TGTGCCAGCAGCCCGCCCGCAGGCTCTGGAAACACCATATATTTT	CASSPPAGSGNTIYF
TRBV27	TRBJ2-3	.	.	TGTGCCAGCAGTTTATGGCAGGTCGGTCAAGATACGCAGTATTTT	CASSLWQVGQDTQYF
TRBV5-4	TRBJ2-2	.	.	TGTGCCAGCAGCTTGACAAGGGGCGCCGGGAACACCGGGGAGCTGTTTTTT	CASSLTRGAGNTGELFF
TRBV2	TRBJ2-7	TRBD1	.	TGTGCCAGCAGGAATCCGGGACAGGGGGCTCTCGAGCAGTACTTC	CASRNPGQGALEQYF
TRBV6-6	TRBJ1-2	TRBD1	.	TGTGCCAGCATCACCGGGACAGGGGGCCATGGCTACACCTTC	CASITGTGGHGYTF
TRBV19	TRBJ1-5	.	few	TGTGCCAGTAGTATCAGGGGTATGGGGCAGCCCCAGCATTTT	CASSIRGMGQPQHF
TRBV15	TRBJ2-6	TRBD1	once	TGTGCCACCAGCAGCCGAACATGGGACAGGGCAGGTGGGGCCAACGTCCTGACTTTC	CATSSRTWDRAGGANVLTF
TRBV18	TRBJ1-6	.	.	TGTGCCAGCTCACCGTCAAGGAGCTCCTATAATTCACCCCTCCACTTT	CASSPSRSSYNSPLHF
TRBV7-2	TRBJ2-7	.	.	TGTGCCAGCAGCTCGTTGGACAGAGTCTACGAGCAGTACTTC	CASSSLDRVYEQYF
TRBV2	TRBJ1-2	.	few	TGTGCCAGCAGGACAGAAATCTATGGCTACACCTTC	CASRTEIYGYTF
TRBV2	TRBJ2-3	.	.	TGTGCCCTAAAGGGAGGACTTTTCACAGATACGCAGTATTTT	CALKGGLFTDTQYF
TRBV18	TRBJ2-4	TRBD1	medium-sized	TGTGCCAGCTCATCCCTCCCAGTTTCAGGGGGCGCGGGTACCCTCAAAAACATTCAGTACTTC	CASSSLPVSGGAGTLKNIQYF
TRBV30	TRBJ1-2	.	.	TGTGCCTGGAGTGGAGGGGGTTCTGGCGGCTACACCTTC	CAWSGGGSGGYTF
TRBV12-5	TRBJ1-1	TRBD1	.	TGTGCTAGTGCCACCTCAGGGGGCACTGAAGCTTTCTTT	CASATSGGTEAFF
TRBV3-1/TRBV3-2	TRBJ2-2	TRBD2	.	TGTGCCAGCAGCCAAGCCGAAGGACTAGCGCTGGCCGGGGAGCTGTTTTTT	CASSQAEGLALAGELFF
TRBV7-2	TRBJ2-3	.	.	TGTGCCAGCAGCGCCCGTAGACCGACTAGCACAGATACGCAGTATTTT	CASSARRPTSTDTQYF
TRBV29-1	TRBJ2-1	TRBD1	.	TGCAGCGTTGGAGCAGGGACAGGATACAATGAGCAGTTCTTC	CSVGAGTGYNEQFF
TRBV7-2	TRBJ1-5	TRBD1	.	TGTGCCAGCAGTTATACAGGGGGCGGGCAGCCCCAGCATTTT	CASSYTGGGQPQHF
TRBV25-1	TRBJ2-7	.	.	TGTGCCAGCAGTGAAGCAGGGGCGGTTTACGAGCAGTACTTC	CASSEAGAVYEQYF
TRBV18	TRBJ2-1	TRBD1	.	TGTGCCAGTCTCGCCGGGACAGGGGTGAGCAATGAGCAGTTCTTC	CASLAGTGVSNEQFF
TRBV18	TRBJ1-2	.	few	TGTGCCAGCTCACAGGGGACAAGGGGCAGATGGGGCTACACCTTC	CASSQGTRGRWGYTF
TRBV9	TRBJ2-6	.	.	TGTGCCAGCAGACTTTCTGGGGCCAACGTCCTGACTTTC	CASRLSGANVLTF
TRBV19	TRBJ2-6	TRBD1	.	TGTGCCAGTAGTACGACTACAGGGGTCGGGGCCAACGTCCTGACTTTC	CASSTTTGVGANVLTF